This T cell receptor (beta chain) is from a study of blood T cell repertoires in COVID-19. In the study overall: Acute-phase and convalescent COVID-19 samples originated in the United States, Italy and Spain.

Germline trimming cut 5 bases from V and 8 bases from J; bases unmatched to any gene: 6. Germline-derived CDR1 and CDR2 are MNHEY and SVGAGI. The CDR3 totals 13 residues. In the study's own analysis: Using reference gene primer amplification, nucleated cell counts were estimated. TCRdb keeps only in-frame clones here, not all; method: immunoSEQ multiplex PCR. V, J and clone size are taken as reported in that table, and D and trimming were inferred from the DNA itself. The table shows roughly 430,000 clones, with approximately 91% occurring only once. This clone turned up a few times. The chain links TRBV6-5 to TRBJ1-2, with TRBD1 matching 9 bases. What was sequenced was PBMCs or T cells enriched from blood (not recorded which). This receptor was taken from a young woman who had been exposed to COVID-19. DNA for the CDR3: TGTGCCAGCAGTCGGGACAGGGTAGGAGGCTACACCTTC. Amino acid sequence: CASSRDRVGGYTF.